The clone carrying this TCR beta chain was counted only a few times. The antigen remains unidentified. This sample was included in a study of beta chain features in type 1 diabetes. Study findings and constraints: Within patients, naive, central memory and Treg TCRB repertoires seemed more similar than within healthy donors.

Reverse transcribing all isolated RNA meant expressed TCRB transcripts were sequenced. Some clones are missing from TCRdb's copy, which holds only in-frame ones; the method was immunoSEQ multiplex PCR. In the table there are under 900,000 clones, 15% to 20% of which are singletons. CDR1 is SGHNT and CDR2 is YYREEE in the germline V gene (reference sequence). Trimming pared 4 bases from V and 7 bases from J, leaving 29 bases between. The CDR3 length is 18 residues. Sequencing was performed on naive CD4+ T cells from blood. The TCR comes from a woman between 18 and 29 years old in good health. The V and J genes are TRBV5-4 and TRBJ1-1; tentative D call: TRBD1 (5 bases). CDR3 coding DNA: TGTGCCAGCAGCACGGGGCTACGACAGAAGCAATCAAAGGATGAAGCTTTCTTT. It encodes CASSTGLRQKQSKDEAFF.